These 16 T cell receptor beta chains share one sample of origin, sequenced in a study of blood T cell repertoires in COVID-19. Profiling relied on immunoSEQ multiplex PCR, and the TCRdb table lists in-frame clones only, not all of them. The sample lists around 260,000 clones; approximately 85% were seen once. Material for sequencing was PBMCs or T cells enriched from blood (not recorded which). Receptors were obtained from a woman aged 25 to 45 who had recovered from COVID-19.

For the CDR3, the DNA is TGTGCCAGCAGGGGGACTCCTTTCGGGAAAGAGACCCAGTACTTC. Amino acids: CASRGTPFGKETQYF. The rearrangement joins TRBV2 to TRBJ2-5, with D possibly matching TRBD2 (6 bases). The CDR3 contains 15 residues. Trimming shortened V by 6 bases and J by 3 bases, and 17 bases separated the two germline ends. CDR1 SNHLY and CDR2 FYNNEI come from the germline V gene.

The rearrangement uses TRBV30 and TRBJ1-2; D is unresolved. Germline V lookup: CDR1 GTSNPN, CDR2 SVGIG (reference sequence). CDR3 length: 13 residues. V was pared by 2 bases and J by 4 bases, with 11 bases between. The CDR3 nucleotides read TGTGCCTGGAGTACGACTACCCGCTATGGCTACACCTTC. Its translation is CAWSTTTRYGYTF. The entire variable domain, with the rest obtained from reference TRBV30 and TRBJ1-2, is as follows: SQTIHQWPATLVQPVGSPLSLECTVEGTSNPNLYWYRQAAGRGLQLLFYSVGIGQISSEVPQNLSASRPQDRQFILSSKKLLLSDSGFYLCAWSTTTRYGYTFGSGTRLTVV.

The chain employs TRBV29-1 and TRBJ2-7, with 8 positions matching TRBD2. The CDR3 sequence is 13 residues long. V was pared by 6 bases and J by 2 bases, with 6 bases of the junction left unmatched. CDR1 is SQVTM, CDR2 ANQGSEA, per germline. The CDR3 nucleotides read TGCAGCGTCCGGGGGGGGCAAACCTACGAGCAGTACTTC. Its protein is CSVRGGQTYEQYF.

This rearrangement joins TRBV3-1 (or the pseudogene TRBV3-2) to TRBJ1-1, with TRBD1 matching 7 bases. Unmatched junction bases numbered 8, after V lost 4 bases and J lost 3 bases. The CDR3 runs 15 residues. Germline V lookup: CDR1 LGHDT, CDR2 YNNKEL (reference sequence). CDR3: CASSPHSGGYTEAFF. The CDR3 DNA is TGTGCCAGCAGCCCTCATTCAGGGGGATACACTGAAGCTTTCTTT.

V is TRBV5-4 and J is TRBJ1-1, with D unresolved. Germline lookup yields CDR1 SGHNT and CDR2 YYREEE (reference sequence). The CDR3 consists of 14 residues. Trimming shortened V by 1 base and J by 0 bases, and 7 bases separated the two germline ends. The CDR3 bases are TGTGCCAGCAGCTTGCCTAGTTTGAACACTGAAGCTTTCTTT. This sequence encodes CASSLPSLNTEAFF.

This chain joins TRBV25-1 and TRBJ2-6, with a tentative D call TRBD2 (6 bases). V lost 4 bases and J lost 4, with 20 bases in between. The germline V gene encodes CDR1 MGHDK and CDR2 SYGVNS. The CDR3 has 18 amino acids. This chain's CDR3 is CASSVNPAGTSGANVLTF. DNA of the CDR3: TGTGCCAGCAGTGTCAATCCCGCAGGGACTTCCGGGGCCAACGTCCTGACTTTC. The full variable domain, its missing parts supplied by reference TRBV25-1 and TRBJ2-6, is EADIYQTPRYLVIGTGKKITLECSQTMGHDKMYWYQQDPGMELHLIHYSYGVNSTEKGDLSSESTVSRIRTEHFPLTLESARPSHTSQYLCASSVNPAGTSGANVLTFGAGSRLTVL.

CDR3 in DNA: TGTGCCAGCAGTTCCCGCCGGAGGCCGAACACTGAAGCTTTCTTT. Translation gives CASSSRRRPNTEAFF. This chain uses TRBV28 with TRBJ1-1, with unresolved D. The CDR3 has 15 residues. V lost 4 bases and J 1 base, leaving 13 bases between the germline ends. CDR1 and CDR2 (germline): MDHEN, SYDVKM. Variable domain in full (rest from reference TRBV28 and TRBJ1-1): DVKVTQSSRYLVKRTGEKVFLECVQDMDHENMFWYRQDPGLGLRLIYFSYDVKMKEKGDIPEGYSVSREKKERFSLILESASTNQTSMYLCASSSRRRPNTEAFFGQGTRLTVV.

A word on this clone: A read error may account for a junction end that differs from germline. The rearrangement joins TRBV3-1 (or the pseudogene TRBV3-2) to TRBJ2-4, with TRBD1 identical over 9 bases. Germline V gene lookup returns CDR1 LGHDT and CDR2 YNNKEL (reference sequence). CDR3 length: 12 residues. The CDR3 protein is CASSQLGQGRNF. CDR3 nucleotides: TGTGCCAGCAGCCAGTTGGGACAGGGAAGGAACTTC.

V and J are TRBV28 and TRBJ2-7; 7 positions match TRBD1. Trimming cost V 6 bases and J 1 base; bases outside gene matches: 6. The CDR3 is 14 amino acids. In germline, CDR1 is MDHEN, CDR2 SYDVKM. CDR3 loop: CASRRQGESYEQYF. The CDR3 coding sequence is TGTGCCAGCAGAAGACAGGGAGAATCCTACGAGCAGTACTTC.

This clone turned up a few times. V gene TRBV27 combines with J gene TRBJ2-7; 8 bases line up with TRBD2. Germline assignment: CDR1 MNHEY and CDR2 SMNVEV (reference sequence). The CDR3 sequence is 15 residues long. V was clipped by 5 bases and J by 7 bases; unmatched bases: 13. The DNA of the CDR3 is TGTGCCAGCAGTCCCCTTAGCGGGAAAGGCGCGGAGCAGTACTTC. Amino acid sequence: CASSPLSGKGAEQYF.

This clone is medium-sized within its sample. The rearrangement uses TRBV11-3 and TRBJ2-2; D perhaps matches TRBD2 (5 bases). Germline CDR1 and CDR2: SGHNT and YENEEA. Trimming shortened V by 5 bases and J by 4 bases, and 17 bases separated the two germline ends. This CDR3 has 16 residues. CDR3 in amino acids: CASSPRRGLGTGELFF. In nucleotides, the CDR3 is TGTGCCAGCAGCCCGAGACGCGGGTTGGGCACCGGGGAGCTGTTTTTT.

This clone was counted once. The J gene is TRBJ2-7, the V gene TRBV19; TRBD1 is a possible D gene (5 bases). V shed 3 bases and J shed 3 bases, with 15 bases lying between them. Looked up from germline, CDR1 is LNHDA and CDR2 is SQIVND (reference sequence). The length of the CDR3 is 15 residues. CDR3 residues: CASSIWGSENYEQYF. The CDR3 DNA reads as TGTGCCAGTAGTATTTGGGGCTCAGAGAACTACGAGCAGTACTTC.

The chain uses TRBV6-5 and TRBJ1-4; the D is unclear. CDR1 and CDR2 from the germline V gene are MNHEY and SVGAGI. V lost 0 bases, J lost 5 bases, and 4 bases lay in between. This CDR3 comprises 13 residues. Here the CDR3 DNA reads TGTGCCAGCAGTTACTCCCAGAATGAAAAACTGTTTTTT. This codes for CASSYSQNEKLFF.

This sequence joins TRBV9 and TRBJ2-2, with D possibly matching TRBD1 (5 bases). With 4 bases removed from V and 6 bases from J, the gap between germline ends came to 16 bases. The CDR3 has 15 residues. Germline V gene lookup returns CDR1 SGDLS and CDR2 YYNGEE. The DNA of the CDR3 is TGTGCCAGCAGCACCCGGACATTACCGCCCGGGGAGCTGTTTTTT. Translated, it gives CASSTRTLPPGELFF.

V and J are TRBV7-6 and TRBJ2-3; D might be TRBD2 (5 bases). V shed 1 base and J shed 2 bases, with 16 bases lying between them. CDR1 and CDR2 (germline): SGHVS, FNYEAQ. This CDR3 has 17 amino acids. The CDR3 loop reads CASSLGHPGSFTDTQYF. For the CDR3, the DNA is TGTGCCAGCAGCTTAGGCCATCCGGGGAGCTTCACAGATACGCAGTATTTT.

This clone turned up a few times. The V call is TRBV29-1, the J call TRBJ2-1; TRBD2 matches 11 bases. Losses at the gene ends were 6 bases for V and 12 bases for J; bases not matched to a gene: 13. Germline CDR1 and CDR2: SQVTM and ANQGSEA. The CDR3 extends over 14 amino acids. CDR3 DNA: TGCAGCGTGGAAACAACTAGCGGGAGATATGGGCAGTTCTTC. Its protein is CSVETTSGRYGQFF.